This TCR beta chain was profiled in a study of Ad26.COV2.S vaccination and SARS-CoV-2 variants. As for the study in general: Ad26.COV2.S was injected intramuscularly once or twice, 56 days apart.

Findings and limits, study-wide: Reports say spike-specific CD8+ and CD4+ T cell responses covered substantial breadth after vaccination. Similar non-spike TCR breadth was observed in recipients of vaccine and of placebo.

This clone was detected once. The antigen remains unidentified. CDR3 length equals 14 residues. With 0 bases clipped from V and 4 bases from J, the junction kept 3 bases outside the gene matches. Germline values: CDR1 SGHRS, CDR2 YFSETQ. The treatment: roughly 20 received Ad26.COV2.S at low or high dose, single or two shots; several received placebo; per-sample allocation not given. Each sample was drawn 63 days after the first injection (of vaccine or placebo). Based in Boston, the donor was an adult of 18-55 years. Only in-frame clones appear in the TCRdb table, and some are missing; sequencing was by immunoSEQ multiplex PCR. The sample records more than 400,000 clones, roughly 90% being singletons.

Sequenced here: peripheral blood, sampled in a trial of Ad26.COV2.S vaccine versus placebo. The clonotype originates from a person aged 18 to 65 who received the Ad26.COV2.S COVID-19 vaccine or a placebo. V gene TRBV5-1 combines with J gene TRBJ2-5, with TRBD2 matching over 7 bases. The CDR3 nucleotides are TGCGCCAGCAGCTTGGCGGGGAGGGGAGAGACCCAGTACTTC. Amino acid sequence: CASSLAGRGETQYF.